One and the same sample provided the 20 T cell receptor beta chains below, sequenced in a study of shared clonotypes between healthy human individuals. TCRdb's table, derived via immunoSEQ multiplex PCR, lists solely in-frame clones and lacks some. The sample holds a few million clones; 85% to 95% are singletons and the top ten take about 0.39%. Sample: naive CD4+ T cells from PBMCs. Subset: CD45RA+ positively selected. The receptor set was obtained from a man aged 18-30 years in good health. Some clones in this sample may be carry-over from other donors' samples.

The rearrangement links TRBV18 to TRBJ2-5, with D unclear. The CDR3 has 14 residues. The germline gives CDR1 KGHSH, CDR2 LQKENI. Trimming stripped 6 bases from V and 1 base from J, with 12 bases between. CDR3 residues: CASSKRDFQETQYF. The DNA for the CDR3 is TGTGCCAGCTCCAAAAGAGATTTCCAAGAGACCCAGTACTTC.

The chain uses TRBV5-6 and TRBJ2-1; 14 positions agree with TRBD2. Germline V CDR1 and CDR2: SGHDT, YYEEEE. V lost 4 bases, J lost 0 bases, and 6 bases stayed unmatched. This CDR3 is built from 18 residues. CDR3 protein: CASSPGLAGGSSYNEQFF. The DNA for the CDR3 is TGTGCCAGCAGCCCCGGACTAGCGGGAGGTTCCTCCTACAATGAGCAGTTCTTC.

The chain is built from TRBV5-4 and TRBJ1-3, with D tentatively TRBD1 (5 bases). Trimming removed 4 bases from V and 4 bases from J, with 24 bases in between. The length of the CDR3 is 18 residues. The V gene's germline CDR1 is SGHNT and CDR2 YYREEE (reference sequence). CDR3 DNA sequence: TGTGCCAGCAGCCGATATGAAACATTCCCGGGACCGGGAAACACCATATATTTT. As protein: CASSRYETFPGPGNTIYF.

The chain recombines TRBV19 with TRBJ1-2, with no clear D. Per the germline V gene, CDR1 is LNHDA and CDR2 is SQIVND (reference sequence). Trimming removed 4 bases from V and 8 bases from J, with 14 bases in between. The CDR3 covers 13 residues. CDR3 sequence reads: CASSRGGMSGYTF. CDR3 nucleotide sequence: TGTGCCAGTAGTAGGGGAGGGATGAGCGGCTACACCTTC.

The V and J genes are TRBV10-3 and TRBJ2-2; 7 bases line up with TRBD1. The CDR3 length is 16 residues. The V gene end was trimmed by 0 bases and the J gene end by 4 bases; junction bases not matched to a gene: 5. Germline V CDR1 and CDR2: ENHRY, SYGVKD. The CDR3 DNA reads TGTGCCATCAGTGAGTCGAAGGCAGGGGGCACCGGGGAGCTGTTTTTT. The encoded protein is CAISESKAGGTGELFF.

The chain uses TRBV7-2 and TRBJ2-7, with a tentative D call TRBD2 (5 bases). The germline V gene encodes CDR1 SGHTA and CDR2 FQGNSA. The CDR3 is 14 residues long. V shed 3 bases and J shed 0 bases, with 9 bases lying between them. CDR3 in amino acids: CASSFSGNSYEQYF. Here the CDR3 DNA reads TGTGCCAGCAGCTTCTCCGGGAACTCCTACGAGCAGTACTTC.

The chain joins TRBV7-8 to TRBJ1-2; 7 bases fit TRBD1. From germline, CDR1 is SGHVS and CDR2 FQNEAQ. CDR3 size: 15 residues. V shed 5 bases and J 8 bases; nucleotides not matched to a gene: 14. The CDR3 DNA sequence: TGTGCCAGCAGCCCTACCCCGACAGGGCGAGGCGGCTACACCTTC. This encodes CASSPTPTGRGGYTF.

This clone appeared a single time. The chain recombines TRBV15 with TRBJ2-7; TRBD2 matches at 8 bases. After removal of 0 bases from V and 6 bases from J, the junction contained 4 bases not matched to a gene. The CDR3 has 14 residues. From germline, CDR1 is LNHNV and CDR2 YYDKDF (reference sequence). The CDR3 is CATSREAGGGEQYF. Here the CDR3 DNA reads TGTGCCACCAGCAGAGAGGCGGGGGGCGGCGAGCAGTACTTC.

CDR3 sequence: CASSVSVSQPQHF. The CDR3 DNA reads TGTGCCAGCAGTGTAAGTGTGTCTCAGCCCCAGCATTTT. This sequence joins TRBV6-1 and TRBJ1-5; D is unclear. CDR3 length: 13 residues. The germline V and J ends were trimmed by 4 bases and 6 bases, with 10 bases remaining between them. In germline, CDR1 is MNHNS, CDR2 SASEGT.

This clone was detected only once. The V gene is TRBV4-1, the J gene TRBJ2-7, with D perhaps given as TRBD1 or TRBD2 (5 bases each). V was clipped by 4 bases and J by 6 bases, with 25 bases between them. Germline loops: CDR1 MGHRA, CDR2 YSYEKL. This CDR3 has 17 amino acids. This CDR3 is CASSRPQAGIVGGEQYF. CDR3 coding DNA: TGCGCCAGCAGCCGCCCACAAGCAGGGATTGTAGGAGGCGAGCAGTACTTC.

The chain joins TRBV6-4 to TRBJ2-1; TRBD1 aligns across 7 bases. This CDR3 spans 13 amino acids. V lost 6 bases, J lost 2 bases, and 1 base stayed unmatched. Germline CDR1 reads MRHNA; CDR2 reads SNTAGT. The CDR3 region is CASSQGAYNEQFF. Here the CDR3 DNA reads TGTGCCAGCAGCCAGGGGGCCTACAATGAGCAGTTCTTC.

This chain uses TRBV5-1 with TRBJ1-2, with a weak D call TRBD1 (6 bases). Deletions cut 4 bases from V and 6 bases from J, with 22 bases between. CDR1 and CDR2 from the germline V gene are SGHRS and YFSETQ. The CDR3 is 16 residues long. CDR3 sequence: CASSPGRTEPNNGYTF. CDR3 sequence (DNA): TGCGCCAGCAGCCCCGGGAGGACAGAACCCAACAATGGCTACACCTTC.

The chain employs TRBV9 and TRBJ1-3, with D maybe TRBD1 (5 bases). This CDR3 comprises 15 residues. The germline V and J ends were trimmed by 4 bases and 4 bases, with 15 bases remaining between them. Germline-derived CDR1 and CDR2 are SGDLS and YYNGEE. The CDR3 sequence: CASSPRGVGGNTIYF. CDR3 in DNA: TGTGCCAGCAGCCCCCGAGGGGTCGGGGGAAACACCATATATTTT.

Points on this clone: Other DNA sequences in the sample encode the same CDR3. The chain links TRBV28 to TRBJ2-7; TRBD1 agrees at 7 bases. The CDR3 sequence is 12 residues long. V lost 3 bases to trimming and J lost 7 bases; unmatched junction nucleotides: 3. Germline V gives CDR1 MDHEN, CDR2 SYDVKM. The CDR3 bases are TGTGCCAGCAGTTTGGCGACAGGGGAGCAGTACTTC. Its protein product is CASSLATGEQYF.

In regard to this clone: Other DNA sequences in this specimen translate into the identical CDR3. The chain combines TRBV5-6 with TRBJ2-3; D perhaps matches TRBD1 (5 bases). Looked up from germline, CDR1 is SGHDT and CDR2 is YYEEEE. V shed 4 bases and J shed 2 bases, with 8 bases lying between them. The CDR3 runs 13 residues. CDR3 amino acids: CASSRGSTDTQYF. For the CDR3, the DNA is TGTGCCAGCAGCAGGGGTTCCACAGATACGCAGTATTTT.

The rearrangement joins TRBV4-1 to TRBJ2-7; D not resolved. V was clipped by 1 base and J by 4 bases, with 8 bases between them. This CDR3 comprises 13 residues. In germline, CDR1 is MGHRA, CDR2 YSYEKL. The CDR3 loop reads CASSQGFTYEQYF. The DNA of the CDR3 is TGCGCCAGCAGCCAAGGGTTTACGTACGAGCAGTACTTC.

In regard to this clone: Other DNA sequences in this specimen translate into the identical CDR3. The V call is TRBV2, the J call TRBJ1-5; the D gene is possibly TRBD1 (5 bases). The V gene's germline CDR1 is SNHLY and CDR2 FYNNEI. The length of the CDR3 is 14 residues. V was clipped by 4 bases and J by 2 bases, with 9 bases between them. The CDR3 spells CASSGSGGNQPQHF. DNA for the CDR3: TGTGCCAGCAGTGGCTCGGGGGGCAATCAGCCCCAGCATTTT.

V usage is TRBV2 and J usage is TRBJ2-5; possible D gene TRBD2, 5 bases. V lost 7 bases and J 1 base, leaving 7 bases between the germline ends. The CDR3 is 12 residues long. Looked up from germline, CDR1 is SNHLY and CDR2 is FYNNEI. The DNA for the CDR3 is TGTGCCAGCAATCGGGGCCAAGAGACCCAGTACTTC. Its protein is CASNRGQETQYF.

CDR3 DNA sequence: TGTGCCAGTGCTCGGGGTAACGGACAGGGGAGGACTGAAGCTTTCTTT. Amino acids: CASARGNGQGRTEAFF. The genes are TRBV19 and TRBJ1-1, with 9 bases that match TRBD1. Trimming cost V 8 bases and J 5 bases; bases outside gene matches: 15. This CDR3 is 16 amino acids long. Looked up from germline, CDR1 is LNHDA and CDR2 is SQIVND (reference sequence).

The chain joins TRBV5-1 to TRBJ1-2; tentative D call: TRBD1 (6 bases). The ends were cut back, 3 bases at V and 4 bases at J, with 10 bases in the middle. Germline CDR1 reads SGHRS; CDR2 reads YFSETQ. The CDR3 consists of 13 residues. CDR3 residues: CASSWDTSYGYTF. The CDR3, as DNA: TGCGCCAGCAGCTGGGACACTTCCTATGGCTACACCTTC.